Here is one T cell receptor beta chain with its context. The data originate from a study of blood T cell repertoires in COVID-19. Only in-frame clones appear in the TCRdb table, and some are missing; sequencing was by immunoSEQ multiplex PCR. The sample contains some 250,000 clones, approximately 86% of which appear only once. Germline CDR1 and CDR2: MNHEY and SMNVEV (reference sequence). The CDR3 is 14 residues long. V lost 0 bases and J lost 3, with 9 bases in between. The TCR originated in a human donor in a cohort sampled during active COVID-19. V and J are TRBV27 and TRBJ2-7; possible D gene TRBD1, 6 bases. The sample was peripheral blood. CDR3 in DNA: TGTGCCAGCAGTTTATCAGGGACAAACTACGAGCAGTACTTC. Protein product: CASSLSGTNYEQYF.